Following are 32 T cell receptor beta chains from one sample sequenced in a study of blood T cell repertoires in COVID-19. TCRdb's copy holds only in-frame clones and misses some; the assay was immunoSEQ multiplex PCR. In the table there are some 300,000 clones, approximately 86% of which are singletons. Specimen: peripheral blood. Receptors were obtained from a woman in her 70s with COVID-19, enrolled during active disease.

The chain combines TRBV29-1 with TRBJ2-5, with a possible D match to TRBD2 (5 bases). This CDR3 spans 16 amino acids. V dropped 1 base and J dropped 5 bases, with 20 bases sitting between them. The germline V gene has CDR1 SQVTM and CDR2 ANQGSEA. As DNA, the CDR3 is TGCAGCGTTGAAGGGACGATAACGGGGATGCGGGAGACCCAGTACTTC. It specifies CSVEGTITGMRETQYF.

The chain couples TRBV6-5 to TRBJ1-1; D might be TRBD1 (5 bases). Germline CDR1 is MNHEY and CDR2 is SVGAGI. The CDR3 totals 12 residues. Deletions cut 5 bases from V and 5 bases from J, with 9 bases between. The CDR3 sequence: CASSMGGTEAFF. The CDR3 region has the DNA TGTGCCAGCAGTATGGGGGGTACTGAAGCTTTCTTT.

The rearrangement uses TRBV3-1 (or the pseudogene TRBV3-2) and TRBJ1-4, with a possible D match to TRBD1 (5 bases). V gave up 1 base and J gave up 3 bases, with 12 bases separating them. The CDR3 is 16 residues long. The germline V gene has CDR1 LGHDT and CDR2 YNNKEL (reference sequence). The CDR3 DNA reads TGTGCCAGCAGCCAAGGGGCCCCAGGGTCTAATGAAAAACTGTTTTTT. Amino acid sequence: CASSQGAPGSNEKLFF.

The rearrangement uses TRBV28 and TRBJ2-5, with D perhaps TRBD1 (5 bases). From germline, CDR1 is MDHEN and CDR2 SYDVKM. Trimming took 7 bases from V and 5 from J, leaving 17 bases between them. The CDR3 runs 14 residues. The CDR3, as DNA: TGTGCCAGCACCACACCCCCTAGACAGGAGACCCAGTACTTC. This translates into CASTTPPRQETQYF.

The chain links TRBV7-9 to TRBJ2-5; 11 bases are a match to TRBD2. The CDR3 is 13 residues long. The V gene's germline CDR1 is SEHNR and CDR2 FQNEAQ (reference sequence). V lost 0 bases to trimming and J lost 14 bases; unmatched junction nucleotides: 5. The CDR3 DNA follows: TGTGCCAGCAGCTTAGCACTAGCGGGGGCCCCTTACTTC. Translating it yields CASSLALAGAPYF.

The chain joins TRBV11-2 to TRBJ2-7, with TRBD1 identical over 9 bases. Germline V gene sequence: CDR1 SGHAT, CDR2 FQNNGV. The CDR3 is 14 residues long. Germline trimming cut 5 bases from V and 2 bases from J; bases unmatched to any gene: 4. The CDR3 is CASSARQGAYEQYF. The CDR3 region has the DNA TGTGCCAGCAGCGCTAGACAGGGGGCCTACGAGCAGTACTTC.

V usage is TRBV7-9 and J usage is TRBJ1-1; 10 bases are a match to TRBD1. The V gene end was trimmed by 5 bases and the J gene end by 1 base; junction bases not matched to a gene: 4. The germline gives CDR1 SEHNR, CDR2 FQNEAQ (reference sequence). CDR3 size: 15 residues. The CDR3 DNA reads TGTGCCAGCAGCCCCCGGACAGGGGGGAACACTGAAGCTTTCTTT. This encodes CASSPRTGGNTEAFF.

This rearrangement joins TRBV27 to TRBJ2-1; 7 positions agree with TRBD1. This CDR3 has 13 amino acids. Germline values: CDR1 MNHEY, CDR2 SMNVEV (reference sequence). J lost 7 bases, V lost 5 bases, and 5 bases had no gene match. The CDR3 reads CASSQGVMNEQFF. The DNA of the CDR3 is TGTGCCAGCAGTCAGGGGGTGATGAATGAGCAGTTCTTC.

CDR3 amino acids: CATSDSTVHTIYF. As DNA, the CDR3 is TGTGCCACCAGTGACTCGACTGTTCACACCATATATTTT. The chain links TRBV24-1 to TRBJ1-3; D uncertain. V lost 4 bases and J 8 bases, leaving 11 bases between the germline ends. Germline CDR1 is KGHDR and CDR2 is SFDVKD. The length of the CDR3 is 13 residues.

This clone was recorded once. V gene TRBV7-2 combines with J gene TRBJ2-3; D is unresolved. Germline lookup yields CDR1 SGHTA and CDR2 FQGNSA. V lost 1 base to trimming and J lost 2 bases, with 7 bases between them. The CDR3 covers 14 residues. Written as DNA, the CDR3 is TGTGCCAGCAGCTTAGGGGCCCCCACAGATACGCAGTATTTT. Its protein is CASSLGAPTDTQYF.

The chain links TRBV19 to TRBJ2-3, with 8 positions matching TRBD1. The CDR3 totals 15 residues. Trimming at V came to 5 bases and at J to 2 bases, leaving 6 bases not matched to a gene. The germline V gene has CDR1 LNHDA and CDR2 SQIVND (reference sequence). CDR3 coding DNA: TGTGCCAGTAGTCCGACAGGGGTTTCCACAGATACGCAGTATTTT. It encodes CASSPTGVSTDTQYF.

V gene TRBV2 combines with J gene TRBJ1-1; 9 bases map to TRBD1. Germline V gene sequence: CDR1 SNHLY, CDR2 FYNNEI. The CDR3 is made up of 14 amino acids. J lost 3 bases, V lost 4 bases, and 3 bases had no gene match. The CDR3 reads CASSVRQGDTEAFF. CDR3 nucleotides: TGTGCCAGCAGTGTTCGACAGGGGGACACTGAAGCTTTCTTT.

The chain couples TRBV6-5 to TRBJ1-2; the D gene is possibly TRBD1 (5 bases). The CDR3 is made up of 14 amino acids. CDR1 is MNHEY and CDR2 is SVGAGI in the germline V gene. Trimming left V 2 bases short and J 3 bases short, with 10 bases between. For the CDR3, the DNA is TGTGCCAGCAGTTACGGGGGACTCCACTATGGCTACACCTTC. Translating gives CASSYGGLHYGYTF.

The V and J genes are TRBV11-2 and TRBJ1-1; the match to TRBD1 covers 7 bases. V dropped 7 bases and J dropped 5; count of bases not matched to a gene: 10. The germline V gene encodes CDR1 SGHAT and CDR2 FQNNGV. The CDR3 sequence is 14 residues long. As DNA, the CDR3 is TGTGCCAGCATCCGAAACAGGGGAGGAACTGAAGCTTTCTTT. Its translation: CASIRNRGGTEAFF.

The chain links TRBV28 to TRBJ2-3; no definite D call. Germline values: CDR1 MDHEN, CDR2 SYDVKM. The CDR3 has 14 amino acids. V was pared by 1 base and J by 6 bases, with 11 bases between. The CDR3 reads CASSLSPGWDTQYF. CDR3 coding DNA: TGTGCCAGCAGTTTATCCCCCGGGTGGGATACGCAGTATTTT.

The chain is built from TRBV2 and TRBJ2-1; 8 nucleotides line up with TRBD2. Germline values: CDR1 SNHLY, CDR2 FYNNEI. The V segment lost 6 bases and the J segment 3 bases; nucleotides outside the gene matches: 7. The CDR3 totals 15 residues. CDR3: CASRGGLAGYNEQFF. For the CDR3, the DNA is TGTGCCAGCAGGGGAGGGCTAGCGGGCTACAATGAGCAGTTCTTC.

V is TRBV3-1 (or the pseudogene TRBV3-2) and J is TRBJ1-1, with a tentative D call TRBD1 (5 bases). There are 13 residues in the CDR3. The germline V and J ends were trimmed by 6 bases and 0 bases, with 8 bases remaining between them. The germline V gene encodes CDR1 LGHDT and CDR2 YNNKEL (reference sequence). CDR3 loop: CASRQTVNTEAFF. CDR3 coding DNA: TGTGCCAGCAGACAGACAGTGAACACTGAAGCTTTCTTT.

The chain joins TRBV9 to TRBJ2-1; 7 nucleotides agree with TRBD2. The J segment lost 2 bases and the V segment lost 1 base, leaving 3 bases of the junction unmatched. This CDR3 has 15 amino acids. Germline V CDR1 and CDR2: SGDLS, YYNGEE. The CDR3 DNA reads as TGTGCCAGCAGCGTATACAGCGGGGCCTACAATGAGCAGTTCTTC. It specifies CASSVYSGAYNEQFF.

CDR3 region: CASSLGAGGAIDTQYF. The CDR3 region has the DNA TGTGCCAGCAGCTTAGGAGCCGGGGGGGCGATAGATACGCAGTATTTT. The chain employs TRBV7-7 and TRBJ2-3; 8 bases line up with TRBD2. J lost 5 bases, V lost 1 base, and 8 bases had no gene match. Germline CDR1 and CDR2: SSHAT and FNYEAQ (reference sequence). The CDR3 sequence is 16 residues long.

The chain is built from TRBV2 and TRBJ2-7; 9 bases match TRBD1. Germline V gene lookup returns CDR1 SNHLY and CDR2 FYNNEI. This CDR3 is 15 amino acids long. V trimming: 4 bases; J trimming: 0 bases; junction bases outside the gene matches: 4. CDR3: CASSGGTGSSYEQYF. The CDR3 coding sequence is TGTGCCAGCAGTGGGGGGACAGGGAGCTCCTACGAGCAGTACTTC.

The chain couples TRBV29-1 to TRBJ1-2; tentatively, D is TRBD1 (5 bases). Trimming stripped 0 bases from V and 8 bases from J, with 16 bases between. The germline CDR1 and CDR2 sequences are SQVTM and ANQGSEA. This CDR3 has 14 amino acids. The CDR3 here is CSVEDLVREGGYTF. CDR3 nucleotide sequence: TGCAGCGTTGAAGACCTCGTCAGGGAAGGAGGCTACACCTTC.

The J gene is TRBJ1-1, the V gene TRBV19, with 7 bases aligning to TRBD1. CDR1 is LNHDA and CDR2 is SQIVND in the germline V gene (reference sequence). The trim removed 3 bases at V and 0 bases at J, leaving 1 base unmatched. The CDR3 has 14 residues. CDR3 in amino acids: CASSIQGVNTEAFF. Written as DNA, the CDR3 is TGTGCCAGTAGTATCCAGGGGGTGAACACTGAAGCTTTCTTT.

The chain is built from TRBV4-2 and TRBJ2-2; TRBD2 might be the D (6 bases). Germline V gene lookup returns CDR1 LGHNA and CDR2 YNFKEQ. V dropped 6 bases and J dropped 5 bases, with 13 bases sitting between them. The CDR3 extends over 14 amino acids. The CDR3 coding sequence is TGTGCCAGCAGTCAGGGAGGAGGGACCGGGGAGCTGTTTTTT. As protein: CASSQGGGTGELFF.

The V gene is TRBV28, the J gene TRBJ1-5; 10 bases align to TRBD1. Germline V gene data show CDR1 as MDHEN and CDR2 as SYDVKM. This CDR3 has 14 residues. J lost 5 bases, V lost 7 bases, and 5 bases had no gene match. CDR3 DNA: TGTGCCAGCAAACCGGGACAGGGGTATCAGCCCCAGCATTTT. The encoded protein is CASKPGQGYQPQHF.

This chain links TRBV30 with TRBJ1-2, with TRBD1 matching over 7 bases. The V and J ends lost 4 bases and 5 bases, in that order; junction bases with no gene match: 1. Germline assignment: CDR1 GTSNPN and CDR2 SVGIG (reference sequence). The CDR3 has 11 amino acids. For the CDR3, the DNA is TGTGCCTGGACAGGGGGGTATGGCTACACCTTC. It specifies CAWTGGYGYTF.

This chain connects TRBV2 to TRBJ2-7; the match to TRBD1 covers 7 bases. The CDR3 runs 12 residues. Trimming cost V 10 bases and J 5 bases; bases outside gene matches: 8. The germline gives CDR1 SNHLY, CDR2 FYNNEI. The CDR3 nucleotides read TGTGCCACTGGGACAGTTAACAACGAGCAGTACTTC. It specifies CATGTVNNEQYF.

The chain couples TRBV11-2 to TRBJ2-7; 11 bases match TRBD2. CDR1 is SGHAT, CDR2 FQNNGV, per germline. The V segment lost 2 bases and the J segment 2 bases; nucleotides outside the gene matches: 8. The CDR3 runs to 17 residues. As DNA, the CDR3 is TGTGCCAGCAGCTTACTAGCGGGGGGCCCCGGAGCCTACGAGCAGTACTTC. Encoded protein: CASSLLAGGPGAYEQYF.

This clone was detected only a few times. The chain links TRBV3-1 (or the pseudogene TRBV3-2) to TRBJ1-4; 7 bases are a match to TRBD1. Trimming took 1 base from V and 0 from J; bases not matched to a gene: 14. This CDR3 has 20 amino acids. Germline CDR1 reads LGHDT; CDR2 reads YNNKEL (reference sequence). CDR3 nucleotide sequence: TGTGCCAGCAGCCAAGTGCGGCGGGACAGACAGATTGCAACTAATGAAAAACTGTTTTTT. This gives the protein CASSQVRRDRQIATNEKLFF.

The chain recombines TRBV29-1 with TRBJ1-2; 7 nucleotides agree with TRBD1. Germline CDR1 and CDR2: SQVTM and ANQGSEA. The CDR3 covers 12 residues. The J segment lost 4 bases and the V segment lost 4 bases, leaving 3 bases of the junction unmatched. CDR3 coding DNA: TGCAGCGTTGGGACAGGAGGCTATGGCTACACCTTC. It translates to CSVGTGGYGYTF.

This chain links TRBV11-2 with TRBJ2-3; D gene ambiguous. V gave up 5 bases and J gave up 3 bases, with 21 bases separating them. The CDR3 runs to 17 residues. CDR1 and CDR2 (germline): SGHAT, FQNNGV. DNA of the CDR3: TGTGCCAGCAGCCGAACCGCGGCGGCAGCGAGGACAGATACGCAGTATTTT. This gives the protein CASSRTAAAARTDTQYF.

The rearrangement links TRBV19 to TRBJ1-5; the match to TRBD1 covers 9 bases. Germline CDR1 and CDR2: LNHDA and SQIVND (reference sequence). After removal of 9 bases from V and 4 bases from J, the junction contained 4 bases not matched to a gene. This CDR3 region has 13 residues. The CDR3 loop is CASKDRGNQPQHF. CDR3 nucleotides: TGTGCCAGCAAGGACAGGGGAAATCAGCCCCAGCATTTT.

The V gene is TRBV28, the J gene TRBJ2-7; possibly TRBD2 for D (5 bases). Trimming cost V 3 bases and J 4 bases, with 10 bases left between them. This CDR3 has 13 residues. Germline-derived CDR1 and CDR2 are MDHEN and SYDVKM. CDR3 in amino acids: CASSFSGEYEQYF. CDR3 nucleotide sequence: TGTGCCAGCAGTTTTTCCGGGGAGTACGAGCAGTACTTC.